The clone carrying this TCR beta chain was picked up a small number of times. Antigen unknown. This entry belongs to a study of OX40 agonist ivuxolimab in advanced cancers. Across the whole study: Of mixed ages from about 20 to 80 and averaging roughly 66 years, the group was almost 85% male.

The data were produced by immunoSEQ multiplex PCR, yet TCRdb's version contains in-frame clones alone and is incomplete. The table records tens of thousands of clones, nearly 85% of them present only once. Trimming took 6 bases from V and 3 from J, leaving 18 bases between them. The CDR3 covers 16 residues. Germline V gives CDR1 WNHNN, CDR2 SYGVQD (reference sequence). Autoimmune disease history or systemic immunosuppression barred patients. Study results and limitations: At doses 0.1 to 3.0 mg/kg, CD4+ and CD8+ clones expanded.

Here the sequenced sample was CD4+ or CD8+ T cells sorted from blood, taken in a trial of the OX40 agonist ivuxolimab. The V gene is TRBV10-1, the J gene TRBJ2-1; possible D gene TRBD1, 5 bases. The source of this sequence is an adult with an advanced solid tumor such as melanoma, head and neck, liver or kidney cancer. The CDR3 loop is CASSETVGQDYNEQFF. In DNA, the CDR3 is TGCGCCAGCAGCGAAACCGTGGGGCAGGACTACAATGAGCAGTTCTTC.